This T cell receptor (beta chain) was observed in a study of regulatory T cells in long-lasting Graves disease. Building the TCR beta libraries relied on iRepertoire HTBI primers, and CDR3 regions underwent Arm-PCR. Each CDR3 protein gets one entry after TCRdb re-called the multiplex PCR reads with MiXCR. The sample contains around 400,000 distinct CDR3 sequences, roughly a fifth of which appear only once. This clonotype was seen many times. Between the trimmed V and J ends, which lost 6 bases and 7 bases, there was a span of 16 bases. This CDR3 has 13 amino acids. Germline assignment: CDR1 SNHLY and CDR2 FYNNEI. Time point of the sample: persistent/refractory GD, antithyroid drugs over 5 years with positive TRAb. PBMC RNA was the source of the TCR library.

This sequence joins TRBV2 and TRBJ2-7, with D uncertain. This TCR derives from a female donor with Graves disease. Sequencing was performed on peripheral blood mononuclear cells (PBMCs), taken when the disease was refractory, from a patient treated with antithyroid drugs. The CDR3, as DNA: TGTGCCAGCAGGGCCTTGCTCGGTCGGGAGCAGTACTTC. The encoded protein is CASRALLGREQYF.